The rows below give T cell receptor beta chains drawn from one sample of a study of T cell responses to AZD1222 COVID-19 vaccine. Assay used: immunoSEQ multiplex PCR; TCRdb lists only in-frame clones, some missing. Among some 160,000 clones listed, around 88% were seen once. Sequenced material: peripheral blood, taken 28 days after the second AZD1222 dose. Receptors originate from an adult who received the AZD1222 COVID-19 vaccine. CDR3s include the opening cysteine and the closing phenylalanine or tryptophan. The D gene is left open where the match is weak. Clone size is given for some rows only: seen once, a few or many times, or a class if the clone is expanded.

d_call	j_call	v_call	clone_size	cdr3_nt	cdr3_aa
-	TRBJ2-1	TRBV21-1	few	TGTGCCAGCAGTCCAGGGTCCCCCAAGGACAATGAGCAGTTCTTC	CASSPGSPKDNEQFF
-	TRBJ1-2	TRBV13	-	TGTGCCAGCAGCTCCCTTGGGGCTGAAGGCTACACCTTC	CASSSLGAEGYTF
-	TRBJ1-2	TRBV3-1/TRBV3-2	-	TGTGCCAGCAGCCATAGTTCAGCACCTGCCTATGGCTACACCTTC	CASSHSSAPAYGYTF
TRBD1	TRBJ1-5	TRBV12-3/TRBV12-4	-	TGTGCCAGCAGCCGAACGACAGGGGGGACCCAGCATTTT	CASSRTTGGTQHF
-	TRBJ1-4	TRBV6-6	-	TGTGCCAGCAGTTACTCCGGAGGTGAAAAACTGTTTTTT	CASSYSGGEKLFF
-	TRBJ1-1	TRBV3-1/TRBV3-2	-	TGTGCCAGCAGCCTACAGGGTAACACTGAAGCTTTCTTT	CASSLQGNTEAFF
TRBD1	TRBJ1-2	TRBV4-3	-	TGCGCCAGCAGCCAAGTGGTCAGGGGGAAATATGGCTACACCTTC	CASSQVVRGKYGYTF
TRBD1	TRBJ1-5	TRBV3-1/TRBV3-2	-	TGTGCCAGCAGCAAGGGACAGGGTTTTCAGCCCCAGCATTTT	CASSKGQGFQPQHF
-	TRBJ1-6	TRBV6-5	once	TGTGCCAGCAGTTTCCTTGGGAGAGGGGATAATTCACCCCTCCACTTT	CASSFLGRGDNSPLHF
-	TRBJ2-7	TRBV10-2	-	TGCGCCAGCAGTGATGCCCCTAGTGTAGCCTACGAGCAGTACTTC	CASSDAPSVAYEQYF
-	TRBJ1-2	TRBV18	-	TGTGCCAGCTCACCACCGGATAGATACTATGGCTACACCTTC	CASSPPDRYYGYTF
TRBD1	TRBJ2-1	TRBV7-9	-	TGTGCCAGCAGCACTGACAGGGGCTATGAGCAGTTCTTC	CASSTDRGYEQFF
-	TRBJ1-5	TRBV3-1/TRBV3-2	once	TGTGCCAGCAGCCAAGCGGGGGGCCATGGCAATCAGCCCCAGCATTTT	CASSQAGGHGNQPQHF
-	TRBJ2-2	TRBV4-2	-	TGTGCCAGCAGCCCCAGTTTAGGCGCGAACACCGGGGAGCTGTTTTTT	CASSPSLGANTGELFF
-	TRBJ1-5	TRBV2	-	TGTGCCAGCAGCGGCCAGGAGCAGGGGTCCCAGCCCCAGCATTTT	CASSGQEQGSQPQHF
-	TRBJ1-5	TRBV4-2	once	TGTGCCAGCAGCCAAGACGGGTCTCAGCCCCAGCATTTT	CASSQDGSQPQHF
TRBD1	TRBJ2-7	TRBV7-9	-	TGTGCCAGCAGCGACCCTCCGGGACAGCTCTACGAGCAGTACTTC	CASSDPPGQLYEQYF
-	TRBJ1-2	TRBV18	-	TGTGCCAGCTCACCATTGGGACAAGATAACTATGGCTACACCTTC	CASSPLGQDNYGYTF
-	TRBJ1-2	TRBV30	once	TGTGCCTGGACAGGGAGTGAGGGCTATGGCTACACCTTC	CAWTGSEGYGYTF
-	TRBJ2-2	TRBV10-3	-	TGTGCCATCAGTGGGATCCGGACACCGAACACCGGGGAGCTGTTTTTT	CAISGIRTPNTGELFF
TRBD2	TRBJ2-7	TRBV19	once	TGTGCCAGTCAGACTAGCGGGGGGCTCTCTTCCAAGCAGTACTTC	CASQTSGGLSSKQYF
TRBD1	TRBJ2-3	TRBV25-1	-	TGTGCCAGCAGTGTCCTTGGGACAGGGGGTCTCACAGATACGCAGTATTTT	CASSVLGTGGLTDTQYF
TRBD2	TRBJ2-3	TRBV5-1	-	TGCGCCAGCAGCCCTACGACTAGCGGGGGCACAGATACGCAGTATTTT	CASSPTTSGGTDTQYF
-	TRBJ1-3	TRBV7-6	-	TGTGCCAGCAGGGCGGCGGGCGCTGGAAACACCATATATTTT	CASRAAGAGNTIYF
-	TRBJ2-3	TRBV18	-	TGTGCCAGCTCACCCACGTATGTGGGTGTTAGCACAGATACGCAGTATTTT	CASSPTYVGVSTDTQYF
-	TRBJ1-4	TRBV4-2	-	TGTGCCAGCAGCCAAGACAGGGTCGGGGAAAAACTGTTTTTT	CASSQDRVGEKLFF
-	TRBJ1-1	TRBV19	-	TGTGCCAGTAGGGGGACTGAAGCTTTCTTT	CASRGTEAFF
TRBD1	TRBJ2-1	TRBV4-2	few	TGTGCCAGCAGCCAAGAAGACGACAGGGTGGTCTACAATGAGCAGTTCTTC	CASSQEDDRVVYNEQFF
-	TRBJ2-7	TRBV19	-	TGTGCCAGTAGTTCACTTCCGGGACGGAGGGCCTACGAGCAGTACTTC	CASSSLPGRRAYEQYF
-	TRBJ1-2	TRBV19	-	TGTGCCAGTAGTTCCAGTGGGGCCTATGGCTACACCTTC	CASSSSGAYGYTF
TRBD1	TRBJ1-1	TRBV19	-	TGTGCCAGTAGCATTCGACCGGGACAGCACACTGAAGCTTTCTTT	CASSIRPGQHTEAFF
TRBD1	TRBJ1-5	TRBV6-6	-	TGTGCCAGCAGTGAGGACAGGGGGAGGAATCAGCCCCAGCATTTT	CASSEDRGRNQPQHF
TRBD1	TRBJ2-3	TRBV9	-	TGTGCCAGCGCCACGGGACAGTTCACAGATACGCAGTATTTT	CASATGQFTDTQYF
-	TRBJ2-2	TRBV19	-	TGTGCCAGTAGTATTCTGAGACAAAGGAACACCGGGGAGCTGTTTTTT	CASSILRQRNTGELFF
-	TRBJ1-1	TRBV3-1/TRBV3-2	-	TGTGCCAGCAGCCAAGGGATCCGGGGTACTGTACAAATGGACACTGAAGCTTTCTTT	CASSQGIRGTVQMDTEAFF
-	TRBJ1-1	TRBV5-6	few	TGTGCCAGCAGCCAGGACCGACTGATTAGGAGCACTGAAGCTTTCTTT	CASSQDRLIRSTEAFF
-	TRBJ1-2	TRBV6-6	-	TGTGCCAGCAGCTACGCCAAATCCGACAGCTATGGCTACACCTTC	CASSYAKSDSYGYTF
TRBD1	TRBJ1-6	TRBV12-5	-	TGTGCTAGTGGTTTGTCCGGGACAGGGGTTAGTTCACCCCTCCACTTT	CASGLSGTGVSSPLHF
-	TRBJ2-6	TRBV3-1/TRBV3-2	-	TGTGCCAGCAGTGCGGAAGGGGACGGGGCCAACGTCCTGACTTTC	CASSAEGDGANVLTF
-	TRBJ2-7	TRBV7-6	-	TGTGCCAGCAGCCGGGACTGGACTTCCTACGAGCAGTACTTC	CASSRDWTSYEQYF
-	TRBJ2-7	TRBV29-1	-	TGCAGCGTTGAAATGGGCCAGGGCGGCTCCGAGCAGTACTTC	CSVEMGQGGSEQYF
TRBD1	TRBJ2-7	TRBV4-1	-	TGCGCCAGCAGCCTGGGGACAGGGCCCTCCTACGAGCAGTACTTC	CASSLGTGPSYEQYF
TRBD2	TRBJ2-1	TRBV4-2	-	TGTGCCAGCAGCCAAGATTTTCTACTAGCGGGCGGGGCTCAGTTCTTC	CASSQDFLLAGGAQFF
TRBD1	TRBJ2-3	TRBV18	-	TGTGCCAGCTCACCACCGAACAGGGGAAGCACAGATACGCAGTATTTT	CASSPPNRGSTDTQYF